Many counts were recorded for the clone carrying this T cell receptor (beta chain). This sample is part of a study of quantifying T cell responses using KT2 cells. On the study more broadly: cDNA was made from DNase-treated RNA using alpha and beta constant primers.

Each cDNA got a UMI-containing oligo ligated at its 3' end. First-round PCR used three to four cycles and beta primers RC1.1 and RC1.2 covering TRBC1 and TRBC2. TCRdb passed the UMI-ligation and nested PCR reads through MiXCR, listing each CDR3 protein once. The sample lists tens of thousands of distinct CDR3 sequences, 11% seen once, with 8.5% to 12% in the top ten. Looked up from germline, CDR1 is SGHRS and CDR2 is YFSETQ. The CDR3 is 16 residues long. V dropped 0 bases and J dropped 1; count of bases not matched to a gene: 5. KT2, a clone with a known TCR, was spiked into unfractionated PBMC. The chain has TRBV5-1 and TRBJ1-1, with 8 bases fitting TRBD1. Sample: PBMCs spiked with cells of the T cell clone KT2. This receptor was identified in a human donor. In DNA, the CDR3 is TGCGCCAGCAGCTTGGCTGGACAGGGAGGGAACACTGAAGCTTTCTTT. This sequence encodes CASSLAGQGGNTEAFF. Full variable domain (rest looked up from reference TRBV5-1 and TRBJ1-1): KAGVTQTPRYLIKTRGQQVTLSCSPISGHRSVSWYQQTPGQGLQFLFEYFSETQRNKGNFPGRFSGRQFSNSRSEMNVSTLELGDSALYLCASSLAGQGGNTEAFFGQGTRLTVV.